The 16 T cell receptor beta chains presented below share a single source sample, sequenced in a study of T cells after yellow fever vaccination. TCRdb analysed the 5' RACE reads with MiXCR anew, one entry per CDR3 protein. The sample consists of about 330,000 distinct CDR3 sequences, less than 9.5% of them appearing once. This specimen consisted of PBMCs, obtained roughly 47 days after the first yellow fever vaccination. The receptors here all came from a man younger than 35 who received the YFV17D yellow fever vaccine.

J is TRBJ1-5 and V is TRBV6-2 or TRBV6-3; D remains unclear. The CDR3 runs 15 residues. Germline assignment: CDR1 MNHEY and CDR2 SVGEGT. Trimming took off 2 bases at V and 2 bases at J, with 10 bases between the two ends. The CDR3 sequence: CASSYRSLRNQPQHF. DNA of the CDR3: TGTGCCAGCAGTTACAGGTCGTTGCGCAATCAGCCCCAGCATTTT.

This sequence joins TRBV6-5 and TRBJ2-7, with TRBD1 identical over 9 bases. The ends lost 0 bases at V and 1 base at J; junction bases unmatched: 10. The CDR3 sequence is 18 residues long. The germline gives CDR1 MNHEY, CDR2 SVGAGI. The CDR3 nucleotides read TGTGCCAGCAGTTACTCTCTTGAGGGGACAGGGCCTTCCTACGAGCAGTACTTC. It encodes CASSYSLEGTGPSYEQYF.

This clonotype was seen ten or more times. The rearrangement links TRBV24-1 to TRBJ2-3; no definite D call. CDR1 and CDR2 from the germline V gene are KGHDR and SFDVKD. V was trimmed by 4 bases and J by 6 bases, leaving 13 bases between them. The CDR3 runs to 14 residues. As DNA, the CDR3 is TGTGCCACCAGTGACCAACCGGACCCTGATACGCAGTATTTT. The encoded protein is CATSDQPDPDTQYF.

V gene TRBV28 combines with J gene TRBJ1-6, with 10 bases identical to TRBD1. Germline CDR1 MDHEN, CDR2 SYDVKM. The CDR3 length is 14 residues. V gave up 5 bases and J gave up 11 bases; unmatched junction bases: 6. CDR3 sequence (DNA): TGTGCCAGCAGTGCGGGACAGGGGAATGCACCCCTCCACTTT. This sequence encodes CASSAGQGNAPLHF.

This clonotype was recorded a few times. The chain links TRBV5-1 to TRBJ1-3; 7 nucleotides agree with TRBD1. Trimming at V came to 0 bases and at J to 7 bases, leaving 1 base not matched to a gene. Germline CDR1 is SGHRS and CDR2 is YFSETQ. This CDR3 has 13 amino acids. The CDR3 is CASSLEGGNTIYF. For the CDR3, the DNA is TGCGCCAGCAGCTTGGAAGGGGGCAACACCATATATTTT.

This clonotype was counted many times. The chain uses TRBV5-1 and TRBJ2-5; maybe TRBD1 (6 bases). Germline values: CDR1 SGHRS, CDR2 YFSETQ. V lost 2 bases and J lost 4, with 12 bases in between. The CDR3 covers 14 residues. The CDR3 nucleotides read TGCGCCAGCAGCTTATGGGGGCCCGGAGAGACCCAGTACTTC. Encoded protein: CASSLWGPGETQYF.

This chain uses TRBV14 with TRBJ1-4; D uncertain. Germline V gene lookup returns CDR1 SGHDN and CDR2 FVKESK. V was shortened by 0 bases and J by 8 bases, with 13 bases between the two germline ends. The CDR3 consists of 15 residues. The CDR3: CASSQEMGVVEKLFF. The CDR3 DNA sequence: TGTGCCAGCAGCCAAGAAATGGGAGTCGTCGAAAAACTGTTTTTT.

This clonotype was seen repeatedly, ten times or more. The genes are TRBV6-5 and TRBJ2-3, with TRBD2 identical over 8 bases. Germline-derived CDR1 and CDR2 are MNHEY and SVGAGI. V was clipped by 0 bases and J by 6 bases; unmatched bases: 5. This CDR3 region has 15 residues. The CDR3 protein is CASSYSISGGDTQYF. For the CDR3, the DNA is TGTGCCAGCAGTTACTCGATCAGCGGGGGTGATACGCAGTATTTT.

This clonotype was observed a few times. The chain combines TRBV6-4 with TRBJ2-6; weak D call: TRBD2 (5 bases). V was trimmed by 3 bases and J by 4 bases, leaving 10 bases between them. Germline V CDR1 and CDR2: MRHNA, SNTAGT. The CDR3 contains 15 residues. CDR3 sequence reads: CASSDLGAGANVLTF. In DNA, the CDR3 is TGTGCCAGCAGTGATTTGGGAGCGGGGGCCAACGTCCTGACTTTC.

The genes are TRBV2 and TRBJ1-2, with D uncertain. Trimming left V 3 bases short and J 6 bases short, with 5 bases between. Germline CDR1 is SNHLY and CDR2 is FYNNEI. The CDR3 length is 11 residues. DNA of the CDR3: TGTGCCAGCAGTGAGAGGGATGGCTACACCTTC. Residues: CASSERDGYTF.

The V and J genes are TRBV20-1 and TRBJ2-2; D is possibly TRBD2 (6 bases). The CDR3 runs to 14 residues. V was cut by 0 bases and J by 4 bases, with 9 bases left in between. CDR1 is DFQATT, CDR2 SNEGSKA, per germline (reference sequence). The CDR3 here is CSARDGGSTGELFF. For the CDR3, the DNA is TGCAGTGCTAGAGATGGGGGGAGCACCGGGGAGCTGTTTTTT.

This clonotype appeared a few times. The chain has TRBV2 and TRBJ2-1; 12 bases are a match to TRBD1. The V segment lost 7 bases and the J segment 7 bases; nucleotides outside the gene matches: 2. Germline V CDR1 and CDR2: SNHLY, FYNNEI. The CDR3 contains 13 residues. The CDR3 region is CASKGQGANEQFF. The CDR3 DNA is TGTGCCAGCAAGGGACAGGGGGCGAATGAGCAGTTCTTC.

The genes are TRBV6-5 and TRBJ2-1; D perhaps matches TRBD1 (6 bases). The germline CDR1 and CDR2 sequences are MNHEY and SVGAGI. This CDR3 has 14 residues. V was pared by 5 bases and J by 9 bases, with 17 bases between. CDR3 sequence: CASSTPRGVGEQFF. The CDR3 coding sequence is TGTGCCAGCAGTACGCCCAGGGGTGTGGGTGAGCAGTTCTTC.

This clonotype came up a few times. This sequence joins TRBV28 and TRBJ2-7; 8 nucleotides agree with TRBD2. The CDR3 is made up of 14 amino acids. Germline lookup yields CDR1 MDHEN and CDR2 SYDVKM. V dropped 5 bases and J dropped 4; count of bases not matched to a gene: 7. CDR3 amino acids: CASSPGGATYEQYV. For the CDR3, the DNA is TGTGCCAGCAGTCCGGGGGGGGCTACTTACGAGCAGTACGTC.

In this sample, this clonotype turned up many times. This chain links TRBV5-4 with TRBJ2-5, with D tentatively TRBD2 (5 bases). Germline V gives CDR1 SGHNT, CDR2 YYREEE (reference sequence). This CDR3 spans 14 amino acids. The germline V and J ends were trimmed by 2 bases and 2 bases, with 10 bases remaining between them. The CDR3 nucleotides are TGTGCCAGCAGCTTAAAGCGGACGCAAGAGACCCAGTACTTC. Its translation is CASSLKRTQETQYF.

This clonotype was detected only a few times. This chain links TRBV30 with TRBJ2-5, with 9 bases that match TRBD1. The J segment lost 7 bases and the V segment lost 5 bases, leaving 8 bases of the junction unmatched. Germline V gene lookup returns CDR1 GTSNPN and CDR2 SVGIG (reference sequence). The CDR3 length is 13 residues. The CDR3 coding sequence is TGTGCCTGGGATACAGGGGGCGAGGGGACCCAGTACTTC. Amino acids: CAWDTGGEGTQYF. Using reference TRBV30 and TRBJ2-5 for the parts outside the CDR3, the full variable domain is SQTIHQWPATLVQPVGSPLSLECTVEGTSNPNLYWYRQAAGRGLQLLFYSVGIGQISSEVPQNLSASRPQDRQFILSSKKLLLSDSGFYLCAWDTGGEGTQYFGPGTRLLVL.